This T cell receptor beta chain was profiled in a study of blood T cell repertoires in COVID-19. The wider study: COVID-19 samples collected from the United States, Italy and Spain covered acute and convalescent phases. T cells, B-cell-depleted T cells, or PBMCs supplied cDNA or gDNA.

There are 17 residues in the CDR3. The germline gives CDR1 SEHNR, CDR2 FQNEAQ (reference sequence). Deletions cut 2 bases from V and 10 bases from J, with 23 bases between. In the original workflow: Reference gene primers were amplified, and this amplification served to estimate nucleated cell counts. Only in-frame clones appear in the TCRdb table, and some are missing; sequencing was by immunoSEQ multiplex PCR. Clonal size and the V and J genes are those of that table, whereas D and trimming came from the DNA. The repertoire holds approximately 160,000 clones, with 75% to 90% as singletons. The chain recombines TRBV7-9 with TRBJ1-4; D is possibly TRBD1 (6 bases). Sequenced: peripheral blood. This sequence was found in a woman older than 75 with active or convalescent COVID-19. In nucleotides, the CDR3 is TGTGCCAGCAGCTTACGTGGCCAGGGGCAGGTCGTTGGAAAACTGTTTTTT. Encoded protein: CASSLRGQGQVVGKLFF.